This TCR beta chain is from a study of OX40 agonist ivuxolimab in advanced cancers. Study-wide results and limits: Compared with CD4+, CD8+ T cells on average had more expanded clones.

Generated by immunoSEQ multiplex PCR, the TCRdb table keeps only in-frame clones and is missing some. The table includes 55,000 to 65,000 clones, 86% detected once. Concerning this clone itself: No antigen is known for it.

This CDR3 has 13 amino acids. With 1 base removed from V and 1 base from J, the gap between germline ends came to 5 bases. The V gene's germline CDR1 is SEHNR and CDR2 FQNEAQ (reference sequence). The receptor's source is an adult with an advanced solid tumor such as melanoma, head and neck, liver or kidney cancer. This chain connects TRBV7-9 to TRBJ2-7; the D is unclear. The specimen comprised CD4+ or CD8+ T cells sorted from blood, sampled in a trial of the OX40 agonist ivuxolimab. The DNA for the CDR3 is TGTGCCAGCAGCTTAGTATGGTCCTACGAGCAGTACTTC. Translation: CASSLVWSYEQYF.